This T cell receptor beta chain comes out of a study of T cell changes during pregnancy in multiple sclerosis. Germline CDR1 MNHEY, CDR2 SVGAGI. Trimming left V 0 bases short and J 5 bases short, with 12 bases between. The CDR3 is made up of 15 amino acids. This clone has a single count. Sequencing was performed with immunoSEQ multiplex PCR; in TCRdb, only in-frame clones are kept and a portion is missing. The data hold more than 30,000 clones, with over 80% observed a single time. The source of this sequence is a female donor in good health, enrolled as a control in a pregnancy study. The sample was CD4+ T cells from peripheral blood mononuclear cells, taken in the third trimester of pregnancy. V gene TRBV6-5 combines with J gene TRBJ2-3; D is perhaps TRBD2 (7 bases). The CDR3 region has the DNA TGTGCCAGCAGTTACTCCGGGGGGCCGGAAGATACGCAGTATTTT. This sequence encodes CASSYSGGPEDTQYF.